The following is a TCR beta chain sequence with its context. Its cognate antigen is unknown. MiXCR, applied by TCRdb to the reads, yields one record per CDR3 protein. The sample holds fewer than 550,000 distinct CDR3 sequences, about 15% seen once. This sample stems from a study of T cell repertoires in cytomegalovirus infection. Study details: Indications of both CMV infection and matching HLA type were provided by public TCR beta signatures. General study points: Pooled public TCR beta family frequency picked out CMV carriers with the relevant HLA. HLA-C-restricted CMV-specific TCR beta clonotypes were dominant in the ex vivo response.

This CDR3 region has 12 residues. Per germline, CDR1 ENHRY and CDR2 SYGVKD. Trimming took 0 bases from V and 13 from J, leaving 10 bases between them. Specimen: CD8+ T cells from PBMCs. The J gene is TRBJ2-4, the V gene TRBV10-3; D gene unclear. This receptor was obtained from a human donor in good health (CMV status not recorded). Some clones in this sample may be carry-over from other donors' samples. The DNA for the CDR3 is TGTGCCATCAGTGAGTCGCCGGGCCTGCAGTACTTC. It yields the protein CAISESPGLQYF.